The 27 T cell receptor beta chains below all came from one sample that was sequenced in a study of blood T cells in healthy people across ages. Then a second PCR, running about 6 to 11 cycles, was carried out with a sample-barcoded 5' primer and a J-beta primer mix. A single record per CDR3 protein comes from TCRdb applying MiXCR to the 5' RACE reads. Here the sample spans about 800,000 distinct CDR3 sequences, roughly 50% being singletons. The source material was blood. The receptors were gathered from a man under 40 in good health.

The chain links TRBV20-1 to TRBJ2-4, with 10 bases fitting TRBD1. Matching the DNA end better, TRBJ2-7 makes the J call doubtful. CDR1 is DFQATT and CDR2 is SNEGSKA in the germline V gene (reference sequence). There are 13 residues in the CDR3. DNA for the CDR3: TGCAGTGCTACCGGGACAGGGGATTACGAGCAGTACTTC. Translated, it gives CSATGTGDYEQYF.

The chain links TRBV24-1 to TRBJ1-2; D is unclear. CDR1 KGHDR and CDR2 SFDVKD come from the germline V gene. This CDR3 contains 15 residues. V was trimmed by 3 bases and J by 3 bases, leaving 13 bases between them. The CDR3 nucleotides are TGTGCCACCAGTGATCCGGGCCTTAGAGACTATGGCTACACCTTC. It translates to CATSDPGLRDYGYTF.

The rearrangement joins TRBV30 to TRBJ2-7, with D possibly being TRBD1 or TRBD2 (5 bases each). The assigned J gene may be wrong: the sequence end matches TRBJ2-4 better. Germline CDR1 GTSNPN, CDR2 SVGIG (reference sequence). There are 11 residues in the CDR3. CDR3: CAGHQGDIQYF. As DNA, the CDR3 is TGTGCCGGCCATCAGGGAGACATTCAGTACTTC.

This chain connects TRBV5-4 to TRBJ2-2; 9 bases match TRBD1. Germline V gene lookup returns CDR1 SGHNT and CDR2 YYREEE (reference sequence). The CDR3 runs to 16 residues. V was pared by 4 bases and J by 4 bases, with 8 bases of the junction left unmatched. The CDR3 is CASSGPGQGSTGELFF. CDR3 sequence (DNA): TGTGCCAGCAGCGGACCGGGACAGGGCTCCACCGGGGAGCTGTTTTTT.

V gene TRBV9 combines with J gene TRBJ2-7, with 9 nucleotides matching TRBD1. This CDR3 region has 15 residues. The V gene's germline CDR1 is SGDLS and CDR2 YYNGEE. The J segment lost 5 bases and the V segment lost 3 bases, leaving 9 bases of the junction unmatched. The CDR3 reads CASSDAGQGFHEQYF. The CDR3 DNA reads as TGTGCCAGCAGCGATGCGGGACAGGGTTTCCACGAGCAGTACTTC.

This clonotype was seen repeatedly, ten times or more. The rearrangement links TRBV7-2 to TRBJ2-7, with TRBD2 identical over 10 bases. The CDR3 covers 15 residues. The ends lost 5 bases at V and 5 bases at J; junction bases unmatched: 9. Germline lookup yields CDR1 SGHTA and CDR2 FQGNSA. CDR3 in amino acids: CASSLQLAGSHEQYF. The CDR3 nucleotides read TGTGCCAGCAGCCTCCAACTAGCGGGATCCCACGAGCAGTACTTC.

For this clonotype: Possible read error: a much larger clone is one base away. The V gene is TRBV18, the J gene TRBJ2-7, with a possible D match to TRBD1 (6 bases). The germline CDR1 and CDR2 sequences are KGHSH and LQKENI. The CDR3 totals 16 residues. CDR3 in DNA: TGTGCCAGCTCACCCAGCAACAGGGAAAGCTCCTGCGAGCAGTACTTC. Protein product: CASSPSNRESSCEQYF.

A remark on this clonotype: A clone one base away is much larger, so this may be a read error. The chain recombines TRBV29-1 with TRBJ2-4; possible D gene TRBD1, 5 bases. The V and J ends lost 1 base and 13 bases respectively, with 17 bases between them. CDR1 is SQVTM, CDR2 ANQGSEA, per germline. The CDR3 has 13 residues. The CDR3 DNA reads TGCAGCGTTGAAGGGGGCACCTACAATGAGCAGTACTTC. This codes for CSVEGGTYNEQYF.

The rearrangement uses TRBV7-6 and TRBJ1-2, with TRBD1 identical over 8 bases. This CDR3 has 13 residues. Trimming removed 5 bases from V and 5 bases from J; junction bases left unmatched: 4. The germline gives CDR1 SGHVS, CDR2 FNYEAQ. In nucleotides, the CDR3 is TGTGCCAGCAGCCAAGGGACAGGATATGGCTACACCTTC. Translating it yields CASSQGTGYGYTF.

Comment on this clonotype: Being one base from a much bigger clone, this may be a read error. The rearrangement joins TRBV20-1 to TRBJ2-1; 10 bases match TRBD2. The germline V gene encodes CDR1 DFQATT and CDR2 SNEGSKA (reference sequence). Germline trimming cut 3 bases from V and 2 bases from J; bases unmatched to any gene: 13. This CDR3 region has 18 residues. CDR3 region: CSASNLRPAGGPYNEQFF. DNA for the CDR3: TGCAGTGCTAGTAATCTCCGACCAGCGGGAGGGCCCTACAATGAGCAGTTCTTC.

The V gene is TRBV19, the J gene TRBJ2-5; the D is unclear. V dropped 2 bases and J dropped 2 bases, with 9 bases sitting between them. This CDR3 is built from 14 residues. Germline V gene data show CDR1 as LNHDA and CDR2 as SQIVND (reference sequence). CDR3 in amino acids: CASSIRHGQETQYF. In nucleotides, the CDR3 is TGTGCCAGTAGTATAAGGCACGGACAAGAGACCCAGTACTTC. The full variable domain, with the rest looked up from reference TRBV19 and TRBJ2-5, is DGGITQSPKYLFRKEGQNVTLSCEQNLNHDAMYWYRQDPGQGLRLIYYSQIVNDFQKGDIAEGYSVSREKKESFPLTVTSAQKNPTAFYLCASSIRHGQETQYFGPGTRLLVL.

Comment on this clonotype: One end of the junction does not line up with germline, which may come from a read error. This rearrangement joins TRBV5-1 to TRBJ2-7; 7 bases are shared with TRBD1. This CDR3 has 14 residues. The germline V gene encodes CDR1 SGHRS and CDR2 YFSETQ. The CDR3 sequence is CASSLGTVVYEQYF. In nucleotides, the CDR3 is TGTGCCAGCAGTTTAGGGACAGTAGTCTACGAGCAGTACTTC.

The chain recombines TRBV4-3 with TRBJ2-2; maybe TRBD2 (6 bases). Germline assignment: CDR1 LGHNA and CDR2 YSLEER. Trimming shortened V by 0 bases and J by 7 bases, and 12 bases separated the two germline ends. The CDR3 runs to 15 residues. CDR3 sequence (DNA): TGCGCCAGCAGCCAAGATCTGGCCGGGGGCGGGGAGCTGTTTTTT. As protein: CASSQDLAGGGELFF.

As concerns this clonotype: Germline is not matched at one junction end, which may reflect a read error. The chain combines TRBV20-1 with TRBJ2-4, with 15 bases fitting TRBD2. Per the germline V gene, CDR1 is DFQATT and CDR2 is SNEGSKA (reference sequence). The CDR3 runs 16 residues. The CDR3 DNA is TGCGGTGCCATGATGGGGGGACTAGCGGGAGGAACTGAGCAGTACTTC. It encodes CGAMMGGLAGGTEQYF.

The CDR3 reads CASSLAGRDGYTF. For the CDR3, the DNA is TGTGCCAGCAGCTTAGCGGGGCGGGATGGCTACACCTTC. V is TRBV7-2 and J is TRBJ1-2; the D gene is possibly TRBD1 (5 bases). CDR3 length: 13 residues. CDR1 and CDR2 from the germline V gene are SGHTA and FQGNSA. Trimming removed 0 bases at V and 6 bases at J, with 8 bases between.

This sequence joins TRBV15 and TRBJ2-5; 7 bases are a match to TRBD1. CDR1 is LNHNV and CDR2 is YYDKDF in the germline V gene (reference sequence). The J segment lost 5 bases and the V segment lost 0 bases, leaving 3 bases of the junction unmatched. The CDR3 consists of 14 residues. DNA for the CDR3: TGTGCCACCAGCAGAGAGGACAGGCGGGAGACCCAGTACTTC. Amino acids: CATSREDRRETQYF.

This clonotype appeared many times. The gene calls are TRBV20-1 and TRBJ2-1; 11 bases map to TRBD2. Trimming cost V 3 bases and J 7 bases; bases outside gene matches: 11. CDR1 DFQATT and CDR2 SNEGSKA come from the germline V gene (reference sequence). The CDR3 runs 16 residues. The CDR3 DNA is TGCAGTGCTAGGATGACTAGCGGGACCCTAGGGAATGAGCAGTTCTTC. Encoded protein: CSARMTSGTLGNEQFF.

This chain connects TRBV3-1 to TRBJ2-7; D may be TRBD1 or TRBD2 (5 bases each). Per germline, CDR1 LGHDT and CDR2 YNNKEL (reference sequence). The CDR3 spans 16 residues. Trimming removed 4 bases from V and 2 bases from J, with 18 bases in between. The CDR3 protein is CASSRGMGMRTYEQYF. CDR3 DNA: TGTGCCAGCAGCCGGGGGATGGGGATGAGAACCTACGAGCAGTACTTC.

This clonotype appeared once. The J gene is TRBJ2-2, the V gene TRBV25-1; 7 bases align to TRBD1. The length of the CDR3 is 15 residues. In germline, CDR1 is MGHDK, CDR2 SYGVNS. V gave up 3 bases and J gave up 1 base; unmatched junction bases: 2. The DNA of the CDR3 is TGTGCCAGCAGTGATTACAGGGGGAACACCGGGGAGCTGTTTTTT. This translates into CASSDYRGNTGELFF.

The chain combines TRBV20-1 with TRBJ1-5; 10 nucleotides match TRBD1. Trimming at V came to 6 bases and at J to 4 bases, leaving 3 bases not matched to a gene. The CDR3 length is 13 residues. In germline, CDR1 is DFQATT, CDR2 SNEGSKA (reference sequence). The CDR3 DNA is TGCAGTGCAGGACAGGGGGAGAATCAGCCCCAGCATTTT. Its protein is CSAGQGENQPQHF.

This clonotype was picked up a small number of times. The CDR3 region has the DNA TGCAGCGTTGATGGCGGGTCAAGCACAGATACGCAGTATTTT. Amino acids: CSVDGGSSTDTQYF. The V gene is TRBV29-1, the J gene TRBJ2-3; tentative D call: TRBD2 (5 bases). Between the trimmed V and J ends, which lost 3 bases and 0 bases, there was a span of 10 bases. CDR1 is SQVTM, CDR2 ANQGSEA, per germline. This CDR3 region has 14 residues.

The chain carries TRBV7-2 and TRBJ2-6; maybe TRBD1 (6 bases). The CDR3 is 17 residues long. Germline V gives CDR1 SGHTA, CDR2 FQGNSA. Trimming left V 5 bases short and J 0 bases short, with 14 bases between. CDR3 sequence (DNA): TGTGCCAGCAGCATACAGGGTTCCCCCTCTGGGGCCAACGTCCTGACTTTC. Protein sequence: CASSIQGSPSGANVLTF.

The chain recombines TRBV29-1 with TRBJ1-2, with 10 bases identical to TRBD1. The trim removed 7 bases at V and 5 bases at J, leaving 7 bases unmatched. This CDR3 spans 13 amino acids. The V gene's germline CDR1 is SQVTM and CDR2 ANQGSEA. The chain's CDR3 is CSADPGQGYGYTF. CDR3 bases: TGCAGCGCTGACCCGGGACAGGGGTATGGCTACACCTTC.

This rearrangement joins TRBV20-1 to TRBJ1-2, with 7 bases fitting TRBD1. This CDR3 is 16 amino acids long. Germline lookup yields CDR1 DFQATT and CDR2 SNEGSKA (reference sequence). The J segment lost 5 bases and the V segment lost 6 bases, leaving 18 bases of the junction unmatched. The DNA for the CDR3 is TGCAGTGCCATACAAAGAAACAGGGGACCTTTTTATGGCTACACCTTC. Encoded protein: CSAIQRNRGPFYGYTF.

J is TRBJ1-1 and V is TRBV6-5; no firm D call. CDR3 size: 13 residues. V was clipped by 5 bases and J by 8 bases, with 15 bases between them. Germline loops: CDR1 MNHEY, CDR2 SVGAGI. This CDR3 reads CASSTRAAQEAFF. For the CDR3, the DNA is TGTGCCAGCAGTACCCGGGCGGCCCAGGAAGCTTTCTTT.

This CDR3 is CARRVQYF. The CDR3 nucleotides are TGCGCCAGGCGCGTGCAGTACTTC. The rearrangement joins TRBV10-2 to TRBJ2-7; D uncertain. Trimming removed 9 bases from V and 9 bases from J, with 6 bases in between. The CDR3 runs 8 residues. Germline CDR1 and CDR2: WSHSY and SAAADI.

The rearrangement links TRBV12-3 or TRBV12-4 to TRBJ2-4, with D possibly TRBD2 on 5 matching bases. The CDR3 extends over 14 amino acids. Trimming removed 7 bases at V and 7 bases at J, with 17 bases between. The CDR3, as DNA: TGTGCCAGCACTCAAGCCGGGATGGGGAACATTCAGTACTTC. This gives the protein CASTQAGMGNIQYF.